A selection of T cell receptor beta chains follows, all from one sample in a study of blood T cell repertoires in COVID-19. Produced via immunoSEQ multiplex PCR; TCRdb's table is partial and in-frame only. The top ten hold about 1.6% of the sample, which has some 270,000 clones, about 83% seen once. The sequenced material came from peripheral blood. All receptors derive from a middle-aged woman who had recovered from COVID-19. The CDR3 runs from the conserved cysteine through the conserved F or W. The order of the fields is clone size, V gene, J gene, D gene, CDR3 protein, CDR3 DNA. A D gene is named only where the DNA matches it firmly. Size values are once, few and many counts, or a class for expanded clones, and some rows have none.

>.|TRBV5-1|TRBJ2-5|TRBD2
CASSLAGLQETQYF
TGCGCCAGCAGTCTAGCGGGGCTTCAAGAGACCCAGTACTTC
>.|TRBV3-1/TRBV3-2|TRBJ1-1|.
CASSQSLRIGTEAFF
TGTGCCAGCAGCCAAAGTTTGAGGATCGGCACTGAAGCTTTCTTT
>.|TRBV5-4|TRBJ2-7|TRBD1
CASSPNRGYGYEQYF
TGTGCCAGCAGCCCGAACAGGGGATACGGCTACGAGCAGTACTTC
>.|TRBV5-1|TRBJ1-3|TRBD1
CASSRAQNRGTGGNTIYF
TGCGCCAGCAGCCGGGCCCAGAACAGGGGGACTGGTGGAAACACCATATATTTT
>once|TRBV19|TRBJ2-5|.
CASSIVVQETQYF
TGTGCCAGTAGTATAGTCGTCCAGGAGACCCAGTACTTC
>.|TRBV7-9|TRBJ1-1|TRBD1
CASSRGQRGAFF
TGTGCCAGCAGCCGGGGACAGAGGGGTGCTTTCTTT
>.|TRBV6-5|TRBJ1-1|.
CASSKQGNTEAFF
TGTGCCAGCAGTAAACAGGGGAACACTGAAGCTTTCTTT
>.|TRBV4-1|TRBJ1-2|.
CASSQIGTLQYGYTF
TGCGCCAGCAGCCAAATAGGGACACTTCAATATGGCTACACCTTC
>.|TRBV7-2|TRBJ1-4|.
CASSLGQATNEKLFF
TGTGCCAGCAGCTTAGGGCAGGCAACTAATGAAAAACTGTTTTTT
>once|TRBV28|TRBJ1-5|.
CASSLGMGGAANQPQHF
TGTGCCAGCAGTTTAGGGATGGGGGGGGCGGCGAATCAGCCCCAGCATTTT
>.|TRBV28|TRBJ2-7|TRBD1
CASSLILGTAIHEQYF
TGTGCCAGCAGTTTAATCCTCGGGACAGCCATCCACGAGCAGTACTTC
>few|TRBV15|TRBJ2-7|TRBD2
CATSRDGSGVNSYEQYF
TGTGCCACCAGCAGAGATGGGAGCGGGGTGAACTCCTACGAGCAGTACTTC
>.|TRBV4-2|TRBJ1-4|.
CASSGAFSVEKLFF
TGTGCCAGCAGCGGAGCATTCTCAGTTGAAAAACTGTTTTTT
>once|TRBV4-1|TRBJ2-7|.
CASSRNTRAEQYF
TGCGCCAGCAGCCGAAATACCAGGGCCGAGCAGTACTTC
>many|TRBV4-1|TRBJ1-6|TRBD1
CASSQEGTGDNSPLHF
TGCGCCAGCAGCCAAGAAGGGACAGGGGATAATTCACCCCTCCACTTT
>once|TRBV28|TRBJ1-2|TRBD1
CATLTGGSGYTF
TGTGCCACCCTTACAGGGGGCTCTGGCTACACCTTC
>.|TRBV3-1/TRBV3-2|TRBJ2-7|.
CASSLSGVREQYF
TGTGCCAGCAGCCTTTCCGGAGTGAGGGAGCAGTACTTC
>few|TRBV6-2/TRBV6-3|TRBJ1-2|TRBD1
CASSDPGQGTYGYTF
TGTGCCAGCAGCGACCCGGGACAGGGGACATATGGCTACACCTTC
>.|TRBV30|TRBJ2-5|.
CAWGTGETQYF
TGTGCCTGGGGGACGGGAGAGACCCAGTACTTC
>.|TRBV28|TRBJ1-6|TRBD1
CASSLNRGYSPLHF
TGTGCCAGCAGTTTAAACAGGGGGTATTCACCCCTCCACTTT
>.|TRBV5-8|TRBJ2-5|TRBD2
CASSVGLAEQETQYF
TGTGCCAGCAGCGTGGGACTAGCGGAACAAGAGACCCAGTACTTC
>.|TRBV5-6|TRBJ2-5|TRBD1
CASSQGVVETQYF
TGTGCCAGCAGCCAGGGGGTTGTGGAGACCCAGTACTTC
>.|TRBV6-5|TRBJ2-3|.
CASSYSPTDTQYF
TGTGCCAGCAGTTACTCCCCAACAGATACGCAGTATTTT
>.|TRBV2|TRBJ1-2|.
CASSEHRDGYTF
TGTGCCAGCAGTGAACACAGGGACGGCTACACCTTC
>few|TRBV6-5|TRBJ1-1|.
CASSFTGFTEAFF
TGTGCCAGCAGTTTTACAGGGTTCACTGAAGCTTTCTTT
>once|TRBV11-2|TRBJ1-2|TRBD1
CASSQLRDSYPQVF
TGTGCCAGCAGCCAACTTCGGGACAGTTATCCCCAGGTGTTC
>many|TRBV21-1|TRBJ1-5|.
CASSRQGNQPQHF
TGTGCCAGCAGCAGACAGGGCAATCAGCCCCAGCATTTT
>.|TRBV2|TRBJ1-6|.
CASSGEGGSPLHF
TGTGCCAGCAGTGGGGAGGGGGGGTCACCCCTCCACTTT
>.|TRBV2|TRBJ2-7|.
CASSITEIRLYEQYF
TGTGCCAGCAGTATCACAGAGATACGATTATACGAGCAGTACTTC
>.|TRBV7-6|TRBJ2-5|TRBD1
CASSLVSSRGETQYF
TGTGCCAGCAGCTTAGTGTCCAGCAGGGGGGAGACCCAGTACTTC
>.|TRBV9|TRBJ1-2|.
CASNKDSDYGYTF
TGTGCCAGCAACAAGGACTCGGACTATGGCTACACCTTC
>.|TRBV19|TRBJ2-2|.
CASSIFWGVDTGELFF
TGTGCCAGTAGTATCTTTTGGGGGGTTGACACCGGGGAGCTGTTTTTT
>few|TRBV2|TRBJ1-2|.
CASSARTGITNYGYTF
TGTGCCAGCAGTGCTCGGACGGGGATAACTAACTATGGCTACACCTTC
>.|TRBV5-6|TRBJ1-1|.
CASRTLPGGRAEAFF
TGTGCCAGCAGAACCCTCCCCGGGGGACGGGCTGAAGCTTTCTTT
>few|TRBV4-2|TRBJ1-6|.
CASSQTGDSPLHF
TGTGCCAGCAGCCAAACGGGGGACTCACCCCTCCACTTT
>.|TRBV24-1|TRBJ2-5|.
CATSDLGPGAVETQYF
TGTGCCACCAGTGATTTGGGGCCAGGGGCAGTGGAGACCCAGTACTTC
>.|TRBV19|TRBJ1-1|.
CASSIQALTEAFF
TGTGCCAGTAGTATTCAGGCTCTCACTGAAGCTTTCTTT
>once|TRBV18|TRBJ1-1|.
CASSPPNGQRRISNTEAFF
TGTGCCAGCTCACCACCCAATGGACAAAGACGGATCTCGAACACTGAAGCTTTCTTT
>once|TRBV30|TRBJ2-2|TRBD1
CAWSGTGKPGELFF
TGTGCCTGGTCCGGGACAGGAAAACCCGGGGAGCTGTTTTTT
>.|TRBV3-1/TRBV3-2|TRBJ2-7|.
CASSQEGVGGSYEQYF
TGTGCCAGCAGCCAAGAAGGAGTAGGGGGCTCCTACGAGCAGTACTTC
>.|TRBV28|TRBJ1-1|.
CASRSFTGTNTEAFF
TGTGCCAGCAGGTCTTTTACAGGTACCAACACTGAAGCTTTCTTT
>.|TRBV5-1|TRBJ2-3|.
CASSLGQVTDTQYF
TGCGCCAGCAGCTTGGGACAGGTGACAGATACGCAGTATTTT
>.|TRBV5-1|TRBJ1-1|.
CASIEQGGTEAFF
TGCGCCAGCATCGAACAGGGTGGAACTGAAGCTTTCTTT
>many|TRBV19|TRBJ2-1|TRBD1
CASSLTGDPYNEQFF
TGTGCCAGTAGTTTGACAGGGGACCCCTACAATGAGCAGTTCTTC
>.|TRBV7-9|TRBJ2-5|.
CASSRDNQETQYF
TGTGCCAGCAGCCGGGACAACCAAGAGACCCAGTACTTC
>once|TRBV14|TRBJ1-3|.
CASSQTRGFISGNTIYF
TGTGCCAGCAGCCAAACCCGAGGGTTTATCTCCGGAAACACCATATATTTT
>.|TRBV3-1/TRBV3-2|TRBJ1-2|TRBD1
CASSHDRDYGYTF
TGTGCCAGCAGTCACGACAGGGACTATGGCTACACCTTC
>.|TRBV29-1|TRBJ1-1|.
CSAEDSYNTEAFF
TGCAGCGCTGAGGACAGCTATAACACTGAAGCTTTCTTT
>.|TRBV7-2|TRBJ2-5|TRBD2
CASSPRLAGAQETQYF
TGTGCCAGCAGCCCCCGACTAGCGGGGGCCCAAGAGACCCAGTACTTC
>.|TRBV2|TRBJ2-5|TRBD2
CATGRVSETQYF
TGTGCCACGGGGAGGGTCTCGGAGACCCAGTACTTC
>.|TRBV7-9|TRBJ1-5|.
CASSLFGGLSNQPQHF
TGTGCCAGCAGCTTATTTGGGGGCCTGAGCAATCAGCCCCAGCATTTT
>once|TRBV7-9|TRBJ2-1|TRBD2
CASSYPGLAGHNEQFF
TGTGCCAGCAGCTACCCGGGACTAGCGGGGCATAATGAGCAGTTCTTC
>few|TRBV28|TRBJ1-4|TRBD1
CASSFPDRNEKLFF
TGTGCCAGCAGTTTTCCGGACAGGAATGAAAAACTGTTTTTT
>.|TRBV6-6|TRBJ1-4|.
CASTASRGRNEKLFF
TGTGCCAGCACCGCTTCCAGGGGCCGTAATGAAAAACTGTTTTTT
>.|TRBV10-3|TRBJ2-1|TRBD1
CAISGTGRSYNEQFF
TGTGCCATCAGTGGGACAGGGAGGTCCTACAATGAGCAGTTCTTC
>.|TRBV28|TRBJ1-6|TRBD1
CASKQGSSYNSPLHF
TGTGCCAGCAAACAGGGGAGCTCCTATAATTCACCCCTCCACTTT
>.|TRBV10-3|TRBJ1-2|TRBD1
CAISESLTGTAGYTF
TGTGCCATCAGTGAGTCCTTGACAGGGACGGCTGGCTACACCTTC
>.|TRBV18|TRBJ1-4|.
CASSPRVATNEKLFF
TGTGCCAGCTCACCTCGGGTGGCAACTAATGAAAAACTGTTTTTT